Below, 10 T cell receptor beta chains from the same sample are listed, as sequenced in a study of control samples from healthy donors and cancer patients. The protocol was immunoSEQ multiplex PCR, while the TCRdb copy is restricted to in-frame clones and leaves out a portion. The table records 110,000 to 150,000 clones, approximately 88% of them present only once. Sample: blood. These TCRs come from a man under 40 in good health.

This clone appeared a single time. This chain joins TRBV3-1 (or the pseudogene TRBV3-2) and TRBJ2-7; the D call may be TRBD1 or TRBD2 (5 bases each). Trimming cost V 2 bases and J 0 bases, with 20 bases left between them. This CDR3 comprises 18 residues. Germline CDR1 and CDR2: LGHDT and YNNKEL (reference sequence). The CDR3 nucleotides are TGTGCCAGCAGCCAACATCCGACCGGGACGGCGAGCTCCTACGAGCAGTACTTC. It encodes CASSQHPTGTASSYEQYF.

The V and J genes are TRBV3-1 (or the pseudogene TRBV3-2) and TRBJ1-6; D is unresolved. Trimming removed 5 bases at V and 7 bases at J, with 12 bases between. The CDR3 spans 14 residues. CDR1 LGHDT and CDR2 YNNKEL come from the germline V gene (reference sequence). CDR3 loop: CASSKPDGNSPLHF. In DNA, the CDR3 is TGTGCCAGCAGCAAACCGGACGGGAATTCACCCCTCCACTTT.

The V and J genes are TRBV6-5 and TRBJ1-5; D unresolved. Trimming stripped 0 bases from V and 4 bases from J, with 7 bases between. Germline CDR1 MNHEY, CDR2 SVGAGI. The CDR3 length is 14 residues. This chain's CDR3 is CASSYSPENQPQHF. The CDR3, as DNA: TGTGCCAGCAGTTACTCTCCAGAAAATCAGCCCCAGCATTTT.

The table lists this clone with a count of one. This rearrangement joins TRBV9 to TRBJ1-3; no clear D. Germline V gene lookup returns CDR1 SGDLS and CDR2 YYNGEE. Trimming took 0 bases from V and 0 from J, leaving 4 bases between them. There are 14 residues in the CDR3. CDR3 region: CASSVDDSGNTIYF. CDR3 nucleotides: TGTGCCAGCAGCGTAGACGACTCTGGAAACACCATATATTTT. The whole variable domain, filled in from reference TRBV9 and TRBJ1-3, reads DSGVTQTPKHLITATGQRVTLRCSPRSGDLSVYWYQQSLDQGLQFLIQYYNGEERAKGNILERFSAQQFPDLHSELNLSSLELGDSALYFCASSVDDSGNTIYFGEGSWLTVV.

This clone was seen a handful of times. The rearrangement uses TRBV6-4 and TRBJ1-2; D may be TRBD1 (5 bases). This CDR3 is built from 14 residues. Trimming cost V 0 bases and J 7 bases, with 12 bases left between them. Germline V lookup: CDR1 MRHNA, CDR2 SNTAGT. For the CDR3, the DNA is TGTGCCAGCAGTGACTCGTGGGACGGAGGTGGCTACACCTTC. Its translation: CASSDSWDGGGYTF.

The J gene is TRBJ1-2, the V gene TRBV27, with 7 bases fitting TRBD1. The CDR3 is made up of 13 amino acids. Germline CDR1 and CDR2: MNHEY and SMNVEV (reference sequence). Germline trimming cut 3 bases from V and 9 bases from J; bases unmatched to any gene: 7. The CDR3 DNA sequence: TGTGCCAGCAGTTTTCGGACAGGTTCTAGCTACACCTTC. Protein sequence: CASSFRTGSSYTF.

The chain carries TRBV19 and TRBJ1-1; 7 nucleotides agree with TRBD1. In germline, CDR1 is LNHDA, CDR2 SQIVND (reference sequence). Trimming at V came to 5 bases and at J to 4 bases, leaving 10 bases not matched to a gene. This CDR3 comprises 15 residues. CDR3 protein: CASSPWQGGVTEAFF. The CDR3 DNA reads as TGTGCCAGTAGTCCCTGGCAGGGGGGCGTCACTGAAGCTTTCTTT.

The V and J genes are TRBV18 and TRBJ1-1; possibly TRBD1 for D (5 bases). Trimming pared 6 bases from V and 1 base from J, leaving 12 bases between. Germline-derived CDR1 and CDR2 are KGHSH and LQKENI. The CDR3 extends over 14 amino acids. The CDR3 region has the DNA TGTGCCAGCTCGCCGACCGGGACGAACACTGAAGCTTTCTTT. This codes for CASSPTGTNTEAFF.

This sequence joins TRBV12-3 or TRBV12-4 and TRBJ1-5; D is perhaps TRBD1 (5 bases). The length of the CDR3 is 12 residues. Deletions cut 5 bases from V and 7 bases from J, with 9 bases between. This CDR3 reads CASSRGGQPQHF. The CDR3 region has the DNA TGTGCCAGCAGTCGGGGGGGGCAGCCCCAGCATTTT.

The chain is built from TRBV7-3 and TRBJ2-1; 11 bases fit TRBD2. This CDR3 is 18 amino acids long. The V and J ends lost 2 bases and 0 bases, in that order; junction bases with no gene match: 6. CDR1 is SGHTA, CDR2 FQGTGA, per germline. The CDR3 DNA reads TGTGCCAGCAGCTTAGCTAGCGGGGGGCCTAGCTCCTACAATGAGCAGTTCTTC. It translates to CASSLASGGPSSYNEQFF. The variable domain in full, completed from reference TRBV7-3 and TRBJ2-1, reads GAGVSQTPSNKVTEKGKYVELRCDPISGHTALYWYRQSLGQGPEFLIYFQGTGAADDSGLPNDRFFAVRPEGSVSTLKIQRTERGDSAVYLCASSLASGGPSSYNEQFFGPGTRLTVL.